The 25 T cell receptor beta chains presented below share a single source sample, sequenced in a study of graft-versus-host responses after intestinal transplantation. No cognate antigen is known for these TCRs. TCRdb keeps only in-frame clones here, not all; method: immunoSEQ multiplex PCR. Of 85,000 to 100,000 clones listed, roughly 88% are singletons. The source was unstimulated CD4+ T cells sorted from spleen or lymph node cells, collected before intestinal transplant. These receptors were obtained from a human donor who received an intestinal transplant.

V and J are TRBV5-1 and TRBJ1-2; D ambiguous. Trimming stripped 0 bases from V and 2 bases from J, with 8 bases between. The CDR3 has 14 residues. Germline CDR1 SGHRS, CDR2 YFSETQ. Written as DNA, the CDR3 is TGCGCCAGCAGCTTGGTGGCAGGAAACTATGGCTACACCTTC. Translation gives CASSLVAGNYGYTF.

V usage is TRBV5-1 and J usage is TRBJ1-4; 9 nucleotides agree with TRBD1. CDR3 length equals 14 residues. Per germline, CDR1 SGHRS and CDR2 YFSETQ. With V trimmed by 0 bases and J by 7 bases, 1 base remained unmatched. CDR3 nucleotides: TGCGCCAGCAGCTTGGGGACAGGGGTTGAAAAACTGTTTTTT. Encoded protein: CASSLGTGVEKLFF.

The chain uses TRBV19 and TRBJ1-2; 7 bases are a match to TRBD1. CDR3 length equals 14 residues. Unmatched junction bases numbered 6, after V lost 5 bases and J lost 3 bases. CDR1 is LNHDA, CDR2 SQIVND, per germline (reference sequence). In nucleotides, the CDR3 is TGTGCCAGTAGTCCCTCAGACAGGGACTATGGCTACACCTTC. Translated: CASSPSDRDYGYTF.

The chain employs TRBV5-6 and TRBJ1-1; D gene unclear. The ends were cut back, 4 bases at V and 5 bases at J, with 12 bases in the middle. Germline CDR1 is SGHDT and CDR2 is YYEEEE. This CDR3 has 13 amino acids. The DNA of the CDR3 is TGTGCCAGCAGCCAAAGACTCAGAACTGAAGCTTTCTTT. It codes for CASSQRLRTEAFF. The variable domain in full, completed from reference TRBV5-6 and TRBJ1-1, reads DAGVTQSPTHLIKTRGQQVTLRCSPKSGHDTVSWYQQALGQGPQFIFQYYEEEERQRGNFPDRFSGHQFPNYSSELNVNALLLGDSALYLCASSQRLRTEAFFGQGTRLTVV.

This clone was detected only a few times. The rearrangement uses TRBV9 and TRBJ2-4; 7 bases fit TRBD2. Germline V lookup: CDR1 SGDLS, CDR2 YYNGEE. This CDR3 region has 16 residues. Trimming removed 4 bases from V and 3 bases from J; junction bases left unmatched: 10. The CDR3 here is CASSPTTSLGKNIQYF. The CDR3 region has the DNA TGTGCCAGCAGCCCCACGACTAGCTTGGGCAAAAACATTCAGTACTTC.

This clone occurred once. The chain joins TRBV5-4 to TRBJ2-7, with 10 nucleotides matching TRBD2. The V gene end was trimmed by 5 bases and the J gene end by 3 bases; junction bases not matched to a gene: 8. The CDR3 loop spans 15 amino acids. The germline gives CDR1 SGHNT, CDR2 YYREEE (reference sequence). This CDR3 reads CASSSSGGHNYEQYF. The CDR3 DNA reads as TGTGCCAGCAGTTCTAGCGGGGGCCATAACTACGAGCAGTACTTC.

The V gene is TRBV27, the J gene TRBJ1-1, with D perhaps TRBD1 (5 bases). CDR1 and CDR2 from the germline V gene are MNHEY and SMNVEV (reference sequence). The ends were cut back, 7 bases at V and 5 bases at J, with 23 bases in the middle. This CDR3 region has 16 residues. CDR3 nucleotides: TGTGCCAGCACCCCCCGGGGGTCATTATGGGGGACTGAAGCTTTCTTT. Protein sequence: CASTPRGSLWGTEAFF.

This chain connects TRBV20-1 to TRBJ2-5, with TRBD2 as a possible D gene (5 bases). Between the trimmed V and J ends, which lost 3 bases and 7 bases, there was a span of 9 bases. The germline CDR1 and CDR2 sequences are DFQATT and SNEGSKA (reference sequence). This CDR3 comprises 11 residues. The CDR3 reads CSASPEATQYF. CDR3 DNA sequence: TGCAGTGCTAGCCCGGAGGCGACCCAGTACTTC.

The DNA for the CDR3 is TGTGCCAGCAGCCCCGACAGGGACTATGGCTACACCTTC. It encodes CASSPDRDYGYTF. This chain connects TRBV11-1 to TRBJ1-2; 7 bases map to TRBD1. CDR1 is SGHAT, CDR2 FQDESV, per germline (reference sequence). The CDR3 loop spans 13 amino acids. Trimming removed 5 bases from V and 3 bases from J; junction bases left unmatched: 3.

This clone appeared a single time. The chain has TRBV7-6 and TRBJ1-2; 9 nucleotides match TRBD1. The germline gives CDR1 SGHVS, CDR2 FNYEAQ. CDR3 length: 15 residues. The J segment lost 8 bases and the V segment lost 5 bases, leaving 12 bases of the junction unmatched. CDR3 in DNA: TGTGCCAGCAGCCACCGGACAGGGGCTGATGGAGGCTACACCTTC. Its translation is CASSHRTGADGGYTF.

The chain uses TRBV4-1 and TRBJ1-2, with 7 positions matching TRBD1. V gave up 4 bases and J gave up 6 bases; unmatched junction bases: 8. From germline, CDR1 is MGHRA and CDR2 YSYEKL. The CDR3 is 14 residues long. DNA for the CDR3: TGCGCCAGCAGCCCTAGACAGGGACTGGATGGCTACACCTTC. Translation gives CASSPRQGLDGYTF.

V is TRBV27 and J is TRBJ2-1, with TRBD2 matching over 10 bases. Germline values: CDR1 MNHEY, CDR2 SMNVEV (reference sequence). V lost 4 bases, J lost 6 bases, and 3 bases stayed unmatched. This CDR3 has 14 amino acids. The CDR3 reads CASSYLAGGNEQFF. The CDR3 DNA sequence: TGTGCCAGCAGTTATTTAGCGGGGGGCAATGAGCAGTTCTTC.

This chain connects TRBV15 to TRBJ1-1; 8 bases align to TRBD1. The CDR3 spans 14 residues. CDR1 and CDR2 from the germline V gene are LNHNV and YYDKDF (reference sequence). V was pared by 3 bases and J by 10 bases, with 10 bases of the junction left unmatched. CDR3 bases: TGTGCCACCAGCAGCCGGACAGGGCGGATTGGAGCTTTCTTT. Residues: CATSSRTGRIGAFF.

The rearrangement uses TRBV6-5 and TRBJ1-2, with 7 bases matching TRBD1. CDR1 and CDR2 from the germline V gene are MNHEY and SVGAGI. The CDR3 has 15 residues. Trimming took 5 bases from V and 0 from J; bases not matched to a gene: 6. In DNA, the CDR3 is TGTGCCAGCAGTCTAGACAGGGACCCTAACTATGGCTACACCTTC. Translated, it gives CASSLDRDPNYGYTF.

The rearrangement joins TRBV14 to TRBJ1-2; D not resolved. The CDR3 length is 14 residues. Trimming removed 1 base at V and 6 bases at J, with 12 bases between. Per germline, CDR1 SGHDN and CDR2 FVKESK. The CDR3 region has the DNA TGTGCCAGCAGCCAAGGGCGGGCAGTGAATGGCTACACCTTC. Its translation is CASSQGRAVNGYTF.

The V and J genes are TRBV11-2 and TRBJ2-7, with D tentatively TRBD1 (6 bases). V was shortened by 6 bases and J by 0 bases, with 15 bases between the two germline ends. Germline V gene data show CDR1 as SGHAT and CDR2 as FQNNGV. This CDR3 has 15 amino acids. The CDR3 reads CASRQNPDSSYEQYF. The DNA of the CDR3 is TGTGCCAGCAGACAGAACCCGGACAGCTCCTACGAGCAGTACTTC.

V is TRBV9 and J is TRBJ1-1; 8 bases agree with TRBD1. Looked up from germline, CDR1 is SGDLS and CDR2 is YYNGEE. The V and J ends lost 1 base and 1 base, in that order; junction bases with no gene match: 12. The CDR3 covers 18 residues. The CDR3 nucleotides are TGTGCCAGCAGCGTAACACCCGGGACAGGAGATCAGAACACTGAAGCTTTCTTT. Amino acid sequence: CASSVTPGTGDQNTEAFF.

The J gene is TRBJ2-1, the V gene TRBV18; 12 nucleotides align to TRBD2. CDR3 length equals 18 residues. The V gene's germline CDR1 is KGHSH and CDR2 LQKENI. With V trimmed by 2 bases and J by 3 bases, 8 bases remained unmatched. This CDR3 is CASSPAASGGENYNEQFF. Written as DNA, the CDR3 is TGTGCCAGCTCACCAGCGGCTAGCGGGGGGGAAAACTACAATGAGCAGTTCTTC.

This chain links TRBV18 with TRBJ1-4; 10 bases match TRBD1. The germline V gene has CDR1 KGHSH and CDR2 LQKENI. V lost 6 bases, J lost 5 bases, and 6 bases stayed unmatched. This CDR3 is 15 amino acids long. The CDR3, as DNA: TGTGCCAGCTCCCGAGGACAGGGGGAAAATGAAAAACTGTTTTTT. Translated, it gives CASSRGQGENEKLFF.

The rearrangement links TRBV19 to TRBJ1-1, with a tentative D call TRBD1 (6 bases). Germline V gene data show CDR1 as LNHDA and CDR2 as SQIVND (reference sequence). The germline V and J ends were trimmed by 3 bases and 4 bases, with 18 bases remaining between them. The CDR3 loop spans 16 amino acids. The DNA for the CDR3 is TGTGCCAGTAGTATCGTTTCAGGGGTAGGGATCACTGAAGCTTTCTTT. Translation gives CASSIVSGVGITEAFF.

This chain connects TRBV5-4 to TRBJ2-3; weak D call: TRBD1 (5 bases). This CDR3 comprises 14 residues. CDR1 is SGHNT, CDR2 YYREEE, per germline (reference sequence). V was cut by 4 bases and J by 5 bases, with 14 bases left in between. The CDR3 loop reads CASSIQSRGDTQYF. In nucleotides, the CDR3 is TGTGCCAGCAGCATCCAGAGTAGGGGAGATACGCAGTATTTT.

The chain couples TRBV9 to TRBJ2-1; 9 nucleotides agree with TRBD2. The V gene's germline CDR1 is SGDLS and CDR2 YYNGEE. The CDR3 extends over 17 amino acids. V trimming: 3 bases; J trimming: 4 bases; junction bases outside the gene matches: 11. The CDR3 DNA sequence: TGTGCCAGCAGCGCAGGTTGGCGGGGGGGCCAATACAATGAGCAGTTCTTC. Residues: CASSAGWRGGQYNEQFF.

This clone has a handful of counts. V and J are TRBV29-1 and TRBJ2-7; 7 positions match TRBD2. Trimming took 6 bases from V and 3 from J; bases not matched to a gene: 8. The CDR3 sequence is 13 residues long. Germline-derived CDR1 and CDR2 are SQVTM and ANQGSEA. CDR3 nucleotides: TGCAGCGTCACACGGACGGGAGGCTACGAGCAGTACTTC. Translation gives CSVTRTGGYEQYF.

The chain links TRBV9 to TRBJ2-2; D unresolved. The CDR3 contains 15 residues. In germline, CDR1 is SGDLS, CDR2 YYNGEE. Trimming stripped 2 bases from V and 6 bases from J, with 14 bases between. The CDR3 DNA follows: TGTGCCAGCAGCGTGGCAGGTGTAGGCTCCGGGGAGCTGTTTTTT. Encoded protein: CASSVAGVGSGELFF.

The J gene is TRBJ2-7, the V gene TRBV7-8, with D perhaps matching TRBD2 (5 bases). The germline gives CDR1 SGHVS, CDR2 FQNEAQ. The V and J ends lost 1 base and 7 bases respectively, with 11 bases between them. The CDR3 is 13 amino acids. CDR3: CASSLEAAGEQYF. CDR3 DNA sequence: TGTGCCAGCAGCTTAGAGGCCGCGGGTGAGCAGTACTTC. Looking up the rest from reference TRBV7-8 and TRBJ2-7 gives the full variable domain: GAGVSQSPRYKVAKRGQDVALRCDPISGHVSLFWYQQALGQGPEFLTYFQNEAQLDKSGLPSDRFFAERPEGSVSTLKIQRTQQEDSAVYLCASSLEAAGEQYFGPGTRLTVT.